This T cell receptor (beta chain) is from a study of persistence of HIV-infected CD4 T cells (dated by TCRdb to the early 2020s). Background on the whole study: The study isolated CMV- and HIV-1 Gag-responding CD4+ T cells from ART-treated individuals to examine antigen-driven clonal expansion of HIV-1-infected cells. The median time participants had been on suppressive ART was less than ten years. Peripheral blood samples of up to about 200 mL were obtained at multiple time points, with the exception of a couple of participants, for whom leukapheresis was performed at a single time point. Proviral sequencing was used to assess clonality among infected cells, whereas TCRbeta sequencing gauged the clonality of all cells within each sorted population. Cross-participant TCR cluster analysis included 8 or 9 participants for CMV and about 7 participants for Gag. Results the study describes overall, beyond this receptor: TCRbeta richness in CMV- and Gag-responding cells was significantly lower than in anti-CD3/anti-CD28-responding cells; CMV-responding cells had higher oligoclonality than CD3/CD28-stimulated and Gag-responding cells. Restriction of bulk TCR analyses to the rare CMV-responding cells that actually carried HIV-1 proviruses was not possible. Antigen-responding cells were enriched for degenerate expanded CDR3beta sequences, which suggests convergent selection of CD4+ responses to CMV and Gag. Few individuals were included in the study, and only a limited range of antigens was tested. Within the same sorted populations, how oligoclonal the TCRs were correlated with how oligoclonal the proviruses were.

As for this clone: The antigen it recognizes is unknown. Qualities for individual bases were not recorded, and no much larger clone is one base off.

The immunoSEQ hsTCRB assay version 4 in survey mode was used to sequence TCRbeta repertoires from genomic DNA. Genomic DNA was diluted to about 10 ng/uL, and up to roughly 1 ug per sample was used for TCRbeta sequencing. The authors processed their data as follows. Analysis of the TCRbeta data was done in ImmunoSeq Analyzer 3.0, and diversity was computed on productive nucleotide rearrangements. Using the Immunarch R package, the improved Chao index served to estimate lower-bound TCR diversity and the Gini coefficient served to estimate clonality. Nucleotide rearrangements that differed but encoded the same CDR3beta amino acid sequence were counted as separate clonotypes. Differential abundance analysis found TCRbeta sequences that were significantly enriched in antigen-responding cells compared with anti-CD3/anti-CD28-activated cells. TCRs were clustered by predicted peptide-MHC specificity with GLIPH2, both within individual participants and across merged participant data sets. TCRdb mirrors the immuneACCESS table, restricted to in-frame sequences. Some clones are absent from its copies; in checked studies, under half trace to an unresolved V gene, and the reason for the others is unknown. V and J calls plus clone size are reproduced from that table; the DNA served to infer D and trimming. The sample contains 64,000 or so clones, about 77% of them found a single time. The ten largest clones represent more than 1.5% of the sample.

Read against the paper, the sample's treatment or condition label means: suppressive antiretroviral therapy. A pool of overlapping HIV-1 Gag 15-mer peptides was used at about 0.96 ug per peptide per mL for cell stimulation. Memory CD4+ T cells that did not respond, being CD40L-negative, CD69-negative and CD45RO-high, were sorted as memory populations depleted of antigen-responding cells. HIV-1-infected adults in whom suppressive ART had been started during chronic infection were enrolled as participants. For at least 4 years, participants had undetectable plasma HIV-1 RNA, below 50 copies/mL. To be included, participants needed a CD4+ T cell count above 400 cells/uL and a positive CMV serology. Before stimulation, PBMCs were isolated using density centrifugation and depleted of CD8+ T cells. For more than 15 hours, the CD8-depleted PBMCs were stimulated with anti-CD28/CD49d costimulation, a CD40-blocking antibody, and enfuvirtide to prevent new infections. Cell sorting was performed on a Beckman Coulter MoFlo Legacy or XDP sorter, and dead cells were excluded with propidium iodide. Genomic DNA was extracted using the QIAamp DNA Mini Kit for samples with more than one million cells and using the Quick-DNA Microprep Kit for all other samples.

The CDR1 and CDR2 encoded by the germline V gene (reference sequence) are SGHNT and YYREEE. The CDR3 covers 16 residues, taking in both the cysteine and the phenylalanine. Only the CDR3 part of the read is kept: 48 bases, read in frame from the first base. Between the V and J ends, shortened by 0 bases and 1 base respectively, the junction contains 13 bases. The sequence joins TRBV5-4 to TRBJ1-2; D gene: possibly TRBD1, on 5 matching bases. This TCR came from an adult man with HIV who was CMV-seropositive. The source material was CD4+ T cells sorted from PBMCs after roughly 20-hour stimulation, sampled from a patient who received antiretroviral therapy. According to the study, the label for this sample's cell subset or site signals: CD40L-CD69- CD45RO-high memory CD4 T cells not responding to Gag peptides. The sequenced DNA is TGTGCCAGCAGCTTGGCCAGCGAGGGGATTAACTATGGCTACACCTTC. Translated, it gives CASSLASEGINYGYTF. Full variable domain (CDR3 extended with the reference TRBV5-4 and TRBJ1-2 proteins): ETGVTQSPTHLIKTRGQQVTLRCSSQSGHNTVSWYQQALGQGPQFIFQYYREEENGRGNFPPRFSGLQFPNYSSELNVNALELDDSALYLCASSLASEGINYGYTFGSGTRLTVV.